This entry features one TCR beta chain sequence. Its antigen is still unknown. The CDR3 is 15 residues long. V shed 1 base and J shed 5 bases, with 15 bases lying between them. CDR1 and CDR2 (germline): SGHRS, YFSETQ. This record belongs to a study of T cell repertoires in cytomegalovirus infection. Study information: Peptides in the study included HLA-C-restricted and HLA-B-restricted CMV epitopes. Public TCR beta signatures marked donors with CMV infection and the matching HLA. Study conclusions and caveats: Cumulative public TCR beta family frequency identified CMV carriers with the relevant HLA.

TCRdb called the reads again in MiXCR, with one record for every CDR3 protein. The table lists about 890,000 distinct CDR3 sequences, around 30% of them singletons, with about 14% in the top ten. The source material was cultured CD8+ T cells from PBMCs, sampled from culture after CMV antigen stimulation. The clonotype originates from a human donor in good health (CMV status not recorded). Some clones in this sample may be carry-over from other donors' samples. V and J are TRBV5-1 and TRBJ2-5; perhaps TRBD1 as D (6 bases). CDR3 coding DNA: TGCGCCAGCAGCTTGTTTCCAGGGGATGGGGAGACCCAGTACTTC. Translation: CASSLFPGDGETQYF.